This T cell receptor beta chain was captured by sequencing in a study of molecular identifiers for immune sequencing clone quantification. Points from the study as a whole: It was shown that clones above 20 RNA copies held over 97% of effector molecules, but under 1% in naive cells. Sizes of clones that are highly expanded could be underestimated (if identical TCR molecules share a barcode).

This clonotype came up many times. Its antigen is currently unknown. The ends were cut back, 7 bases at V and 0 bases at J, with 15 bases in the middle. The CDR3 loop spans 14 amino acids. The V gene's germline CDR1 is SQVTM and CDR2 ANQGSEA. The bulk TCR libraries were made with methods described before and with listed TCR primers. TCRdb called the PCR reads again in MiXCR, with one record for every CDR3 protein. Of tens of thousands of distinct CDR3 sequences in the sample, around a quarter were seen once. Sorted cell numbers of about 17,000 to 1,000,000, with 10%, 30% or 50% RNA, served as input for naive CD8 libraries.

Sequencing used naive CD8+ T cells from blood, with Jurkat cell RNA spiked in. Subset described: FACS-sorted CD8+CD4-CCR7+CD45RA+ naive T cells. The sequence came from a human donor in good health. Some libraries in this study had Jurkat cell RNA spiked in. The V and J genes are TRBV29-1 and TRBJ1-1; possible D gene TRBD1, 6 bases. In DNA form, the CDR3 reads TGCAGCGCCTACCCGGGACAAGTGAACACTGAAGCTTTCTTT. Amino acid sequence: CSAYPGQVNTEAFF. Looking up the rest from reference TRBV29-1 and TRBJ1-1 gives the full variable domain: SAVISQKPSRDICQRGTSLTIQCQVDSQVTMMFWYRQQPGQSLTLIATANQGSEATYESGFVIDKFPISRPNLTFSTLTVSNMSPEDSSIYLCSAYPGQVNTEAFFGQGTRLTVV.